The clone carrying this TCR beta chain was recorded at least ten times. The target antigen is unknown. TCR beta CDR3 regions were amplified from RNA. RT-PCR in the first round (using the HTBI primer set) targeted the TCR CDR3. MiXCR was run by TCRdb on the multiplex PCR reads, yielding one entry per CDR3 protein. Among some 510,000 distinct CDR3 sequences listed, 46% were seen once. The data belong to a study of T cells in Graves' hyperthyroidism and ophthalmopathy. Overall study results and limits: Ophthalmopathy was told apart from stable hyperthyroidism by a 13 V-J model. Also found in blood were most expanded thyroid clonotypes above 0.001.

The specimen sequenced was peripheral blood or thyroid tissue (not recorded which). The sequence was collected from a woman between 18 and 29 years old with Graves' hyperthyroidism.

The CDR3 sequence is CASRRGASSGANVLTF. For the CDR3, the DNA is TGTGCCAGCAGGAGGGGGGCAAGCTCTGGGGCCAACGTCCTGACTTTC. This chain uses TRBV2 with TRBJ2-6, with D perhaps matching TRBD1 or TRBD2 (6 bases each). The CDR3 has 16 amino acids. The germline CDR1 and CDR2 sequences are SNHLY and FYNNEI. V was pared by 6 bases and J by 0 bases, with 12 bases between.